The clone carrying this T cell receptor (beta chain) was counted at least ten times. The antigen is undetermined. Looked up from germline, CDR1 is SGHTA and CDR2 is FQGTGA. Deletions cut 5 bases from V and 4 bases from J, with 7 bases between. This CDR3 comprises 12 residues. TCRdb re-analysed the reads in MiXCR, keeping a single row per CDR3 protein. The sample shows about 500,000 distinct CDR3 sequences, 30% to 35% of them seen only once. These data come from a study of T cell repertoires in cytomegalovirus infection. Study conclusions and caveats: Identification of carriers of CMV plus the relevant HLA was performed using cumulative public TCR beta family frequency.

The genes are TRBV7-3 and TRBJ2-3; D not resolved. The receptor comes from a human donor in good health (CMV status not recorded). Some clones in this sample may be carry-over from other donors' samples. The sequenced sample was cultured PBMCs, obtained from culture after CMV antigen stimulation. The CDR3 nucleotides are TGTGCCAGCAGCGAAGGAGCAGATACGCAGTATTTT. Protein sequence: CASSEGADTQYF.